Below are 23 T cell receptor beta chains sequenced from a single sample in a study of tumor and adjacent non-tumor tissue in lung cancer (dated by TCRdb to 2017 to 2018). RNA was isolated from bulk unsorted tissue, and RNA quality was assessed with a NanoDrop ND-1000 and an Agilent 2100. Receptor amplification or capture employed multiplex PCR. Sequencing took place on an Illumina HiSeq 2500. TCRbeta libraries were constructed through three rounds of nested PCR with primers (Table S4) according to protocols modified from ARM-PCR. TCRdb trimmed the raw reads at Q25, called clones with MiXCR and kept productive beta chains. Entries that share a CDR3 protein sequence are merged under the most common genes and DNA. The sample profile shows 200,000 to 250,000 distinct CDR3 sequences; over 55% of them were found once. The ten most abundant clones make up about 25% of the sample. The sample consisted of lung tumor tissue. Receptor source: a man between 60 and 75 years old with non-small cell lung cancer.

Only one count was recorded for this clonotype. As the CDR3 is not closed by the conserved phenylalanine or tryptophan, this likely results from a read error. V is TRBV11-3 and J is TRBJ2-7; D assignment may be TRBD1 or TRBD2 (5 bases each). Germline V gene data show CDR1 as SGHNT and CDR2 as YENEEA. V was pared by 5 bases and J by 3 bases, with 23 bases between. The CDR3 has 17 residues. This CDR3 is CASSPSRLGGLGYEQYL. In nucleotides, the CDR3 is TGTGCCAGCAGCCCCTCCCGCCTTGGGGGTCTAGGCTACGAGCAGTACTTA.

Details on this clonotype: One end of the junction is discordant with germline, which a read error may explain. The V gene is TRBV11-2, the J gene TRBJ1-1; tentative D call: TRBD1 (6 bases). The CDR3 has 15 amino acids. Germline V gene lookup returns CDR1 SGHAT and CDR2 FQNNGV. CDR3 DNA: TGTGCCAGCAGCCTAAGGGGGGGCGCGGACACTGAGGCTTTCTTT. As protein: CASSLRGGADTEAFF.

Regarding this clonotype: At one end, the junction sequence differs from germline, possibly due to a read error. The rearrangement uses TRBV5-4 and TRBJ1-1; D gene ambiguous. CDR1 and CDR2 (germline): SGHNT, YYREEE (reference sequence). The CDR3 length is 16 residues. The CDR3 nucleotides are TGTACCAGAAGCTTGGGTGGATCAGTCAGGTACACTGAAGCTTTCTTT. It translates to CTRSLGGSVRYTEAFF.

As DNA, the CDR3 is TGTGCCAGCAGCCCCCAGCGGGGGGCCTCGACCCAGTACTTC. Translated, it gives CASSPQRGASTQYF. The V gene is TRBV7-9, the J gene TRBJ2-5; 9 nucleotides agree with TRBD2. V trimming: 5 bases; J trimming: 7 bases; junction bases outside the gene matches: 8. Per the germline V gene, CDR1 is SEHNR and CDR2 is FQNEAQ (reference sequence). The length of the CDR3 is 14 residues.

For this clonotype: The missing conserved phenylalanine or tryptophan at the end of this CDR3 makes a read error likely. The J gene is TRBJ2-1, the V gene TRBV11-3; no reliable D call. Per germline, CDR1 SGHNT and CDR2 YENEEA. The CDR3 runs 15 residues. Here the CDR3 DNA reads TGCGCCAGCAGCTTAGGGATAATAAGCCCCAATGAGCAGTTCTTA. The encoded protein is CASSLGIISPNEQFL.

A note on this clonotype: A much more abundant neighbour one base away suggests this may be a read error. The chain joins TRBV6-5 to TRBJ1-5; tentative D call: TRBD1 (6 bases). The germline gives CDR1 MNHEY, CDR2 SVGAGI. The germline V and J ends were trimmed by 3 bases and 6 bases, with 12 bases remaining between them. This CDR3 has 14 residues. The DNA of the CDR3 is TGTGCCAGCAGTTATGGGGGGCTCAGTCAGCCCCAGCATTTT. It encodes CASSYGGLSQPQHF.

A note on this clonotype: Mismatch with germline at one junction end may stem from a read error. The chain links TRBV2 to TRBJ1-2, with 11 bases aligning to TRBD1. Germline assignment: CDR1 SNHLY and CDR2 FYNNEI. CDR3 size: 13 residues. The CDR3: CASNAGTGGRLAF. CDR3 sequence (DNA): TGTGCCAGCAATGCGGGGACAGGGGGGAGGTTGGCCTTC. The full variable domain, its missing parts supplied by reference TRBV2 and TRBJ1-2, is EPEVTQTPSHQVTQMGQEVILRCVPISNHLYFYWYRQILGQKVEFLVSFYNNEISEKSEIFDDQFSVERPDGSNFTLKIRSTKLEDSAMYFCASNAGTGGRLAFGSGTRLTVV.

CDR3: CASSPTLAGLSYEQYF. Here the CDR3 DNA reads TGTGCCAGCAGTCCTACACTAGCGGGGCTCTCCTACGAGCAGTACTTC. The V call is TRBV6-6, the J call TRBJ2-7; 10 bases map to TRBD2. The CDR3 spans 16 residues. Per germline, CDR1 MNHNY and CDR2 SVGAGI (reference sequence). V was pared by 5 bases and J by 0 bases, with 7 bases of the junction left unmatched.

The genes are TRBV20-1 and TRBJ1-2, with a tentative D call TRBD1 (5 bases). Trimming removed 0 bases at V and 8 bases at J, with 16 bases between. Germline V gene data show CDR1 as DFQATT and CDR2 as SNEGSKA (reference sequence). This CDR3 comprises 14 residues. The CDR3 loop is CSARDSAGARGYTF. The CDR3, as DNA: TGCAGTGCTAGAGATTCGGCCGGGGCGAGAGGCTACACCTTC.

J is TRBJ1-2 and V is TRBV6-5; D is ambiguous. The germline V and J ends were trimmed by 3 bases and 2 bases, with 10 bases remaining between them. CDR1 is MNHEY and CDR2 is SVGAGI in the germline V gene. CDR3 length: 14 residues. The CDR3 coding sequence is TGTGCCAGCAGTTATAGGGAGGAGAACTATGGCTACACCTTC. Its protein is CASSYREENYGYTF.

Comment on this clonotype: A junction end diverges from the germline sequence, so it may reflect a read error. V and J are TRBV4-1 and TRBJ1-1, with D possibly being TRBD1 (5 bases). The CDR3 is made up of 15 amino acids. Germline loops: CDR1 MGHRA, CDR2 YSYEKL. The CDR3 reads CANSPEIRTITEAFF. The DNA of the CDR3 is TGCGCCAACAGCCCCGAAATTCGGACAATAACTGAAGCTTTCTTT.

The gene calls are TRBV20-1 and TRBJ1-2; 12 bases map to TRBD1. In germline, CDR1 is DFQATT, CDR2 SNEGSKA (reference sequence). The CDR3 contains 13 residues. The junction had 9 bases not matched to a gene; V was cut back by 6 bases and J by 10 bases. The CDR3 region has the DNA TGCAGTGCCCAGGGACAGGGGGCGCGAAACTACACCTTC. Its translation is CSAQGQGARNYTF.

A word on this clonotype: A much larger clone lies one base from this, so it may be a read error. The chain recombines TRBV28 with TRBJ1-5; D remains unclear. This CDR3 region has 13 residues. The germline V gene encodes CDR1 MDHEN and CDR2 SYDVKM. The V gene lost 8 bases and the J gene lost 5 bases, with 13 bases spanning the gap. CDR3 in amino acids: CASRLPSDQPQHF. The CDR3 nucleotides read TGTGCCAGCCGCCTACCGTCCGATCAGCCCCAGCATTTT.

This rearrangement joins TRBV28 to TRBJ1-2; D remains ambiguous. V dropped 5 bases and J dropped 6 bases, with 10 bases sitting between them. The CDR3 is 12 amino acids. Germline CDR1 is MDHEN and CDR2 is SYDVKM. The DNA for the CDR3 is TGTGCCAGCAGTCTACCGACAAATGGCTACACCTTC. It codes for CASSLPTNGYTF.

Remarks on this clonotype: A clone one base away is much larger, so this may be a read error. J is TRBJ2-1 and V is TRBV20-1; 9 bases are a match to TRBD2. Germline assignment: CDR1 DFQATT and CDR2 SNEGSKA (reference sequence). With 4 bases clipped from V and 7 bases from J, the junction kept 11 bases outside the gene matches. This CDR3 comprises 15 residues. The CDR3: CSATYGTSFSNEQFF. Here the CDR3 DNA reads TGCAGTGCTACCTACGGGACTAGCTTTTCTAATGAGCAGTTCTTC.

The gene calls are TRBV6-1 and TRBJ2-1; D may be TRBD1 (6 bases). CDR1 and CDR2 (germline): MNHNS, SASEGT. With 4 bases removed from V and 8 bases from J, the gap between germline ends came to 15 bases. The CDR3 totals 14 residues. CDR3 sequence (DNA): TGTGCCAGCAGTGGGGGGCACAGGGCGGATGAGCAGTTCTTC. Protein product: CASSGGHRADEQFF.

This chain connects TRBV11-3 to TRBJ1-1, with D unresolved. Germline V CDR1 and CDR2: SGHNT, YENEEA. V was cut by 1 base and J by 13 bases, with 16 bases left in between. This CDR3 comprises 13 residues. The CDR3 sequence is CASSLVSNFELFF. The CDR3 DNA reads TGTGCCAGCAGCTTAGTCAGTAACTTTGAACTTTTCTTT. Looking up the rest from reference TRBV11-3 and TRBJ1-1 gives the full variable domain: EAGVVQSPRYKIIEKKQPVAFWCNPISGHNTLYWYLQNLGQGPELLIRYENEEAVDDSQLPKDRFSAERLKGVDSTLKIQPAELGDSAVYLCASSLVSNFELFFGQGTRLTVV.

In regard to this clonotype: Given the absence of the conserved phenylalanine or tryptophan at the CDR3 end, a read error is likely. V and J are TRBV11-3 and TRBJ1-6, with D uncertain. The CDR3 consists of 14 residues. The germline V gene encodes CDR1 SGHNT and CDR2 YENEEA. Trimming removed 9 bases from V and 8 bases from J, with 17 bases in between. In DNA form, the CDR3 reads TGTGCCAGTACCCGGACGGCGGGAGATTCACCCCTCCACTAT. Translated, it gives CASTRTAGDSPLHY.

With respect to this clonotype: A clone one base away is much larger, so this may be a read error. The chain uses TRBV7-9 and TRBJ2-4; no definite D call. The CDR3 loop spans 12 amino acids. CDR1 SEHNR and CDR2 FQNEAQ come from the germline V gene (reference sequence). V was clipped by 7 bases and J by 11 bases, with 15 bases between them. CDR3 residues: CASNSGLGFQYF. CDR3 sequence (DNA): TGTGCCAGCAACTCGGGCCTGGGTTTTCAGTACTTC.

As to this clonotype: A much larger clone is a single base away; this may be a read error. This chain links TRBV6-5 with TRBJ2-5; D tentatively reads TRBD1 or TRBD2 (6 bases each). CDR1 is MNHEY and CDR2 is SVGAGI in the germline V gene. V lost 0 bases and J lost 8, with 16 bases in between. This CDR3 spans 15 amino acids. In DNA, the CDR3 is TGTGCCAGCAGTTACTCTTTAGGGGGGTACGACACCCAGTACTTC. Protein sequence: CASSYSLGGYDTQYF.

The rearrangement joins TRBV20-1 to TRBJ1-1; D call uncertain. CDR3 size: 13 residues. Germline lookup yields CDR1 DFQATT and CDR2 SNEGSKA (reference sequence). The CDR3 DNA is TGCAATACTAGAGAAGACTCGAACACTGAAGCTTTCTTT. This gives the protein CNTREDSNTEAFF.

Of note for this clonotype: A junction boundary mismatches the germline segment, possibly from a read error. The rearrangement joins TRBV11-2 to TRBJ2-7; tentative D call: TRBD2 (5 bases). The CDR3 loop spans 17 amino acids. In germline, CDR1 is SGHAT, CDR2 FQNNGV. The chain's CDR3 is CVSGLIPEALKGYEQYF. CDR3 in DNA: TGTGTCAGCGGCTTAATCCCCGAGGCCCTCAAAGGATACGAGCAGTACTTC.

The CDR3 nucleotides are TGTGCCAGCAGCCTCTCCGGGACAGGGGACATTGGCGGGGAGCTGTTTTTT. This translates into CASSLSGTGDIGGELFF. V gene TRBV11-2 combines with J gene TRBJ2-2; 10 nucleotides match TRBD1. CDR1 is SGHAT and CDR2 is FQNNGV in the germline V gene. Trimming removed 5 bases from V and 7 bases from J; junction bases left unmatched: 13. This CDR3 comprises 17 residues. Complete variable domain (other parts from reference TRBV11-2 and TRBJ2-2): EAGVAQSPRYKIIEKRQSVAFWCNPISGHATLYWYQQILGQGPKLLIQFQNNGVVDDSQLPKDRFSAERLKGVDSTLKIQPAKLEDSAVYLCASSLSGTGDIGGELFFGEGSRLTVL.